This T cell receptor beta chain appears in the sequencing data of a study of cytotoxic CD8 clonotypes in ibrutinib-treated CLL. Background on the study: IGHV unmutated 17 to 18; relapsed/refractory some ten; treatment-naive some 16. Results showed around 25 partial and 2 complete responses; following median about 62 months, approximately 15 remained remitted, roughly 12 advanced. Findings and limits, study-wide: Investigators sampled sustained-remission and progressing patients at differing times. Baseline clonality was higher than in age-matched healthy donors and moved in step with circulating CD8+ T-cell counts.

The CDR3 is 15 amino acids. Germline values: CDR1 MDHEN, CDR2 SYDVKM. Trimming cost V 2 bases and J 5 bases, with 10 bases left between them. Method: immunoSEQ multiplex PCR; TCRdb's copy keeps in-frame clones and lacks some. Of nearly 100,000 clones listed, roughly 80% are singletons. Comments on this clone: Its antigen is unidentified.

The source is a human donor with chronic lymphocytic leukemia. V gene TRBV28 combines with J gene TRBJ1-6, with D tentatively TRBD1 (5 bases). The sample was PBMCs, taken after 12 months of ibrutinib treatment. The CDR3 sequence is CASSLGGWDNSPLHF. CDR3 DNA sequence: TGTGCCAGCAGTTTAGGGGGGTGGGATAATTCACCCCTCCACTTT.